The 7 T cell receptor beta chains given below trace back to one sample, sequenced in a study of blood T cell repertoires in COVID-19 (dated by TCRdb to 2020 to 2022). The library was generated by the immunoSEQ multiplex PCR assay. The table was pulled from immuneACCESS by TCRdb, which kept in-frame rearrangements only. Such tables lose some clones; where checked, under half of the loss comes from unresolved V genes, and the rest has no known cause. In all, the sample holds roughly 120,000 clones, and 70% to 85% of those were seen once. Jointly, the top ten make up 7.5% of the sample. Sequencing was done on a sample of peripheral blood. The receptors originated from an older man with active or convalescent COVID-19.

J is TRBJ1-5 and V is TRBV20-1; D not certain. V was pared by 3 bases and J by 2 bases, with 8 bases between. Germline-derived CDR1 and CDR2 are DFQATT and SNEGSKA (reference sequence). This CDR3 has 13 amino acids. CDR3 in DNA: TGCAGTGCTAGTCGGGGAGGCAATCAGCCCCAGCATTTT. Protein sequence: CSASRGGNQPQHF.

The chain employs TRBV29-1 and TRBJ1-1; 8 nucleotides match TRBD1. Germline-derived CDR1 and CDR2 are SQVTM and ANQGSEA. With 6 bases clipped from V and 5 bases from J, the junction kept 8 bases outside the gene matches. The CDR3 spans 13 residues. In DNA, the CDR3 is TGCAGCGTAATAGGACAGGGACGTACTGAAGCTTTCTTT. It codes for CSVIGQGRTEAFF.

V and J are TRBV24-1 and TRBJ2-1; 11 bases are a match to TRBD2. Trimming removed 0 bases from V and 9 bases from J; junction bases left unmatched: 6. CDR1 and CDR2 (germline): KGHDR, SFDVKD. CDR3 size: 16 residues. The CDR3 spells CATSDLTSGRIGEQFF. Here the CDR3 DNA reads TGTGCCACCAGTGATTTGACTAGCGGGAGAATTGGTGAGCAGTTCTTC.

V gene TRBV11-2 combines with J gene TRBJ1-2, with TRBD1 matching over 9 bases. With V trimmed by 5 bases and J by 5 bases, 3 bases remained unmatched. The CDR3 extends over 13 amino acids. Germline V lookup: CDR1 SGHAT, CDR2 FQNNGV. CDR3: CASSGGQGYGYTF. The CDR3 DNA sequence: TGTGCCAGCAGCGGGGGACAGGGTTATGGCTACACCTTC.

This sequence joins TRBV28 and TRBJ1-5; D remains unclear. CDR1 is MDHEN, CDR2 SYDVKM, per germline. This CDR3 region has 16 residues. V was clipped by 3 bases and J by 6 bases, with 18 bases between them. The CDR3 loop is CASSLGGGWSTQPQHF. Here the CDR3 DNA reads TGTGCCAGCAGTTTGGGCGGCGGGTGGAGTACTCAGCCCCAGCATTTT.

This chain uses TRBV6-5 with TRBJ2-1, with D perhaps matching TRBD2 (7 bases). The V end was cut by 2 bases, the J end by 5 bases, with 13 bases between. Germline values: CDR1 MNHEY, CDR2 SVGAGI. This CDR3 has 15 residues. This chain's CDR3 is CASSYKGGGNNEQFF. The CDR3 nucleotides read TGTGCCAGCAGTTACAAGGGAGGGGGTAACAATGAGCAGTTCTTC.

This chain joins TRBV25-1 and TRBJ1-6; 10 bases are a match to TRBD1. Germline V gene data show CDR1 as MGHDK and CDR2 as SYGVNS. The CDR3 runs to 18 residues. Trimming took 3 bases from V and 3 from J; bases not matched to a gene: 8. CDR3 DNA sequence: TGTGCCAGCAGTGACTCGGGTGACAGGGGGCTCTATAATTCACCCCTCCACTTT. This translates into CASSDSGDRGLYNSPLHF.